Below are 28 T cell receptor beta chains sequenced from a single sample in a study of T cell responses to AZD1222 COVID-19 vaccine. Repertoires were generated with immunoSEQ multiplex PCR, while TCRdb's copy carries only in-frame clones and drops some. The sample lists 110,000 to 150,000 clones, more than 75% seen once, with about 2% in the top ten. The starting material was peripheral blood, obtained 28 days after the second AZD1222 dose. These receptors all stem from an adult who received the AZD1222 COVID-19 vaccine.

The chain is built from TRBV9 and TRBJ1-1; D perhaps matches TRBD1 (6 bases). The CDR3 has 14 amino acids. The V and J ends lost 2 bases and 1 base respectively, with 9 bases between them. Germline assignment: CDR1 SGDLS and CDR2 YYNGEE. This CDR3 reads CASSVRGQNTEAFF. Here the CDR3 DNA reads TGTGCCAGCAGCGTGAGGGGACAGAACACTGAAGCTTTCTTT.

The chain employs TRBV2 and TRBJ1-2; D might be TRBD1 (6 bases). This CDR3 has 13 amino acids. CDR1 is SNHLY, CDR2 FYNNEI, per germline. V lost 8 bases, J lost 8 bases, and 18 bases lay in between. CDR3 protein: CASSDRPSQGYTF. Written as DNA, the CDR3 is TGTGCCAGCTCCGACAGGCCCTCGCAGGGCTACACCTTC. Filled out from reference TRBV2 and TRBJ1-2, the complete variable domain reads EPEVTQTPSHQVTQMGQEVILRCVPISNHLYFYWYRQILGQKVEFLVSFYNNEISEKSEIFDDQFSVERPDGSNFTLKIRSTKLEDSAMYFCASSDRPSQGYTFGSGTRLTVV.

This chain joins TRBV9 and TRBJ1-1; perhaps TRBD1 as D (5 bases). CDR3 length: 15 amino acids. Deletions cut 0 bases from V and 6 bases from J, with 15 bases between. CDR1 and CDR2 (germline): SGDLS, YYNGEE. CDR3 DNA: TGTGCCAGCAGCGTAGGAATAGGGAGGGACGCTGAAGCTTTCTTT. Residues: CASSVGIGRDAEAFF.

The J gene is TRBJ2-1, the V gene TRBV3-1 (or the pseudogene TRBV3-2), with a weak D call TRBD2 (5 bases). The V gene lost 1 base and the J gene lost 10 bases, with 8 bases spanning the gap. CDR3 length: 12 residues. Germline V CDR1 and CDR2: LGHDT, YNNKEL (reference sequence). The DNA for the CDR3 is TGTGCCAGCAGCCAAGTGGACTGGGAGCAGTTCTTC. Amino acid sequence: CASSQVDWEQFF.

This chain connects TRBV5-6 to TRBJ2-7, with 11 bases that match TRBD1. Germline CDR1 is SGHDT and CDR2 is YYEEEE. The V segment lost 4 bases and the J segment 7 bases; nucleotides outside the gene matches: 7. The CDR3 sequence is 14 residues long. CDR3 protein: CASSLGQGAREQYF. In nucleotides, the CDR3 is TGTGCCAGCAGCCTAGGACAGGGGGCAAGGGAGCAGTACTTC.

In its sample, this clone was seen many times. V gene TRBV4-1 combines with J gene TRBJ1-1; D remains unclear. The germline V gene has CDR1 MGHRA and CDR2 YSYEKL. Trimming pared 1 base from V and 0 bases from J, leaving 18 bases between. There are 18 residues in the CDR3. Written as DNA, the CDR3 is TGCGCCAGCAGCCAAGGGGGTTTCTTTACAAACCTGAACACTGAAGCTTTCTTT. Encoded protein: CASSQGGFFTNLNTEAFF.

The chain employs TRBV5-6 and TRBJ1-2; possible D gene TRBD1, 5 bases. CDR3 length: 18 amino acids. The V end was cut by 2 bases, the J end by 5 bases, with 25 bases between. CDR1 and CDR2 (germline): SGHDT, YYEEEE. The CDR3 region is CASSLLGLGSPKGYGYTF. As DNA, the CDR3 is TGTGCCAGCAGCTTATTGGGACTCGGGTCACCCAAGGGGTATGGCTACACCTTC.

This sequence joins TRBV7-2 and TRBJ1-1; the D gene is possibly TRBD1 (6 bases). Germline CDR1 and CDR2: SGHTA and FQGNSA. This CDR3 has 13 residues. V was pared by 5 bases and J by 1 base, with 8 bases between. CDR3 protein: CASSGGQNTEAFF. The CDR3 DNA reads TGTGCCAGCAGCGGGGGACAGAACACTGAAGCTTTCTTT.

The J gene is TRBJ2-7, the V gene TRBV24-1, with TRBD2 matching 8 bases. Trimming removed 7 bases from V and 3 bases from J; junction bases left unmatched: 7. The CDR3 covers 14 residues. Germline assignment: CDR1 KGHDR and CDR2 SFDVKD. The CDR3 region is CATRPTSGFYEQYF. CDR3 coding DNA: TGTGCCACCAGGCCCACTAGCGGATTCTACGAGCAGTACTTC.

This sequence joins TRBV11-2 and TRBJ1-1, with 7 bases identical to TRBD1. Germline V CDR1 and CDR2: SGHAT, FQNNGV. V lost 5 bases and J lost 5; bases outside the gene matches: 5. The CDR3 is made up of 13 amino acids. The CDR3 nucleotides read TGTGCCAGCAGCCTATACAGGGGAACTGAAGCTTTCTTT. Its translation: CASSLYRGTEAFF.

The chain recombines TRBV7-9 with TRBJ2-7; 9 bases are shared with TRBD2. CDR3 length: 15 residues. The germline gives CDR1 SEHNR, CDR2 FQNEAQ (reference sequence). The ends lost 5 bases at V and 2 bases at J; junction bases unmatched: 7. CDR3 loop: CASSPPSGNTYEQYF. DNA of the CDR3: TGTGCCAGCAGCCCACCTAGCGGGAATACCTACGAGCAGTACTTC.

The chain joins TRBV11-2 to TRBJ2-7, with D unclear. Germline assignment: CDR1 SGHAT and CDR2 FQNNGV. The V gene lost 3 bases and the J gene lost 3 bases, with 12 bases spanning the gap. This CDR3 comprises 14 residues. The CDR3 region is CASSLVRSHYEQYF. CDR3 coding DNA: TGTGCCAGCAGCTTGGTCAGGTCCCACTACGAGCAGTACTTC.

The rearrangement uses TRBV30 and TRBJ2-2; D gene ambiguous. There are 12 residues in the CDR3. V lost 0 bases and J lost 6, with 5 bases in between. Germline V gene lookup returns CDR1 GTSNPN and CDR2 SVGIG (reference sequence). Here the CDR3 reads CAWSVGSGELFF. As DNA, the CDR3 is TGTGCCTGGAGTGTAGGTTCCGGGGAGCTGTTTTTT.

The chain uses TRBV7-3 and TRBJ2-3; a possible D gene is TRBD1 (6 bases). V dropped 5 bases and J dropped 2 bases, with 14 bases sitting between them. The CDR3 length is 15 residues. Germline loops: CDR1 SGHTA, CDR2 FQGTGA. The CDR3 region is CASSQTGTNTDTQYF. In nucleotides, the CDR3 is TGTGCCAGCAGCCAGACCGGGACAAACACAGATACGCAGTATTTT. Variable domain in full (rest from reference TRBV7-3 and TRBJ2-3): GAGVSQTPSNKVTEKGKYVELRCDPISGHTALYWYRQSLGQGPEFLIYFQGTGAADDSGLPNDRFFAVRPEGSVSTLKIQRTERGDSAVYLCASSQTGTNTDTQYFGPGTRLTVL.

The CDR3 is CASSSNSGSSYNEQFF. In nucleotides, the CDR3 is TGTGCCAGCAGCTCGAATAGCGGCTCCTCCTACAATGAGCAGTTCTTC. The V and J genes are TRBV13 and TRBJ2-1; maybe TRBD2 (6 bases). The V gene lost 4 bases and the J gene lost 0 bases, with 13 bases spanning the gap. Germline values: CDR1 PRHDT, CDR2 FYEKMQ (reference sequence). The CDR3 loop spans 16 amino acids.

The V call is TRBV6-5, the J call TRBJ1-1, with D perhaps TRBD1 (5 bases). Germline CDR1 and CDR2: MNHEY and SVGAGI. V gave up 0 bases and J gave up 3 bases, with 8 bases separating them. CDR3 size: 14 residues. The CDR3 DNA reads TGTGCCAGCAGTTACTCGGGGGGGGACACTGAAGCTTTCTTT. This sequence encodes CASSYSGGDTEAFF.

This clone was counted between two and nine times. This chain connects TRBV2 to TRBJ1-3; TRBD1 is a possible D gene (5 bases). The germline CDR1 and CDR2 sequences are SNHLY and FYNNEI. V lost 2 bases and J 0 bases, leaving 26 bases between the germline ends. The CDR3 contains 21 residues. The CDR3 coding sequence is TGTGCCAGCAGTGAACGGAACAGGCGACACTTTAGTAATAGCTCTGGAAACACCATATATTTT. Translated: CASSERNRRHFSNSSGNTIYF.

The CDR3 DNA reads TGTGCCAGCAGTTACGGGACAGGGGGGTCCTACGAGCAGTACTTC. Its translation: CASSYGTGGSYEQYF. The chain links TRBV6-6 to TRBJ2-7; TRBD1 agrees at 11 bases. Germline CDR1 reads MNHNY; CDR2 reads SVGAGI (reference sequence). The V and J ends lost 2 bases and 1 base, in that order; junction bases with no gene match: 1. This CDR3 contains 15 residues.

The chain recombines TRBV3-1 (or the pseudogene TRBV3-2) with TRBJ1-4; 9 bases line up with TRBD1. There are 13 residues in the CDR3. CDR1 is LGHDT, CDR2 YNNKEL, per germline (reference sequence). V trimming: 6 bases; J trimming: 10 bases; junction bases outside the gene matches: 6. In DNA form, the CDR3 reads TGTGCCAGCAGTCCGGGACAGGGAGCAAAACTGTTTTTT. It codes for CASSPGQGAKLFF.

The chain uses TRBV12-1 and TRBJ1-1. TRBV12-1 is marked as a pseudogene. The CDR3 loop spans 14 amino acids. The DNA of the CDR3 is TGTGCCAGCAGCTTTGAGCGGGTGGGACGGGAAGCTTTCTTT. This gives the protein CASSFERVGREAFF.

This chain uses TRBV7-9 with TRBJ1-6; D remains ambiguous. CDR1 is SEHNR, CDR2 FQNEAQ, per germline (reference sequence). This CDR3 region has 14 residues. Trimming shortened V by 1 base and J by 9 bases, and 10 bases separated the two germline ends. CDR3 DNA: TGTGCCAGCAGCTTAGATGCCCTGGGTTCACCCCTCCACTTT. Translated: CASSLDALGSPLHF.

The chain joins TRBV9 to TRBJ2-1, with D possibly TRBD1 on 5 matching bases. Germline CDR1 reads SGDLS; CDR2 reads YYNGEE. The V gene lost 0 bases and the J gene lost 2 bases, with 9 bases spanning the gap. The CDR3 is made up of 15 amino acids. This CDR3 reads CASSVGLGAYNEQFF. Written as DNA, the CDR3 is TGTGCCAGCAGCGTAGGTTTAGGGGCCTACAATGAGCAGTTCTTC. Full variable domain (missing parts from reference TRBV9 and TRBJ2-1): DSGVTQTPKHLITATGQRVTLRCSPRSGDLSVYWYQQSLDQGLQFLIQYYNGEERAKGNILERFSAQQFPDLHSELNLSSLELGDSALYFCASSVGLGAYNEQFFGPGTRLTVL.

The chain couples TRBV6-5 to TRBJ1-5, with TRBD1 as a possible D gene (5 bases). Trimming removed 8 bases from V and 7 bases from J, with 18 bases in between. Per germline, CDR1 MNHEY and CDR2 SVGAGI. This CDR3 contains 14 residues. The CDR3 DNA reads as TGTGCCAGCCGTCAGGTGCGGGGCGGACAGCCCCAGCATTTT. This codes for CASRQVRGGQPQHF.

V is TRBV6-5 and J is TRBJ2-1; 8 bases match TRBD1. Germline V gene lookup returns CDR1 MNHEY and CDR2 SVGAGI. This CDR3 has 15 residues. Trimming cost V 0 bases and J 8 bases; bases outside gene matches: 6. For the CDR3, the DNA is TGTGCCAGCAGTTACTCTGGCAGGGGGCGGCATGAGCAGTTCTTC. This codes for CASSYSGRGRHEQFF.

This chain connects TRBV5-4 to TRBJ1-3; D not certain. Trimming took off 1 base at V and 8 bases at J, with 13 bases between the two ends. CDR3 length equals 14 residues. Germline CDR1 and CDR2: SGHNT and YYREEE (reference sequence). This CDR3 is CASSLHNRPDTIYF. CDR3 sequence (DNA): TGTGCCAGCAGCTTGCACAATCGGCCGGACACCATATATTTT. Based on the CDR3 plus reference TRBV5-4 and TRBJ1-3, the full variable domain is ETGVTQSPTHLIKTRGQQVTLRCSSQSGHNTVSWYQQALGQGPQFIFQYYREEENGRGNFPPRFSGLQFPNYSSELNVNALELDDSALYLCASSLHNRPDTIYFGEGSWLTVV.

The V and J genes are TRBV3-1 (or the pseudogene TRBV3-2) and TRBJ1-5, with D possibly TRBD1 on 5 matching bases. Trimming left V 3 bases short and J 5 bases short, with 8 bases between. CDR1 is LGHDT and CDR2 is YNNKEL in the germline V gene (reference sequence). The CDR3 contains 13 residues. The CDR3 here is CASSHGGYQPQHF. CDR3 nucleotide sequence: TGTGCCAGCAGCCATGGGGGTTATCAGCCCCAGCATTTT.

This clone was observed a single time. The rearrangement joins TRBV11-1 to TRBJ2-7; 11 positions agree with TRBD1. This CDR3 has 15 amino acids. Trimming at V came to 0 bases and at J to 4 bases, leaving 2 bases not matched to a gene. The germline CDR1 and CDR2 sequences are SGHAT and FQDESV (reference sequence). The CDR3 loop reads CASSLAGQGAYEQYF. CDR3 DNA: TGTGCCAGCAGCTTAGCTGGACAGGGGGCTTACGAGCAGTACTTC.

The V and J genes are TRBV4-1 and TRBJ1-2; TRBD1 aligns across 9 bases. Germline CDR1 MGHRA, CDR2 YSYEKL. The length of the CDR3 is 15 residues. V gave up 3 bases and J gave up 6 bases; unmatched junction bases: 8. The CDR3 DNA reads as TGCGCCAGCAGCCATGCGGACAGGGGAGCGAATGGCTACACCTTC. This gives the protein CASSHADRGANGYTF.